This T cell receptor beta chain was identified in a study of tumor and adjacent non-tumor tissue in lung cancer (dated by TCRdb to the late 2010s). The study in broad terms: The cohort included approximately 13 adenocarcinoma, 2 squamous cell carcinoma and 1 small cell lung cancer patients. For each patient, one tumor sample and one normal lung sample were taken, giving about 29 paired specimens that underwent TCRbeta CDR3 sequencing. The study compared bulk TCRbeta repertoires between lung tumor tissue and matched distant non-tumor lung tissue from more than twelve lung cancer patients. A total of roughly 120,000,000 productive TCRbeta reads were generated by sequencing, corresponding to an average of about 4.17 million reads per sample. The 15 or so patients were aged roughly 30 to 80 years, included ten or so men and 5 women, and had TNM stage I to III disease.

The library was made by multiplex PCR. Data came from an Illumina HiSeq 2500. Following protocols modified from ARM-PCR, the researchers constructed TCRbeta libraries through three rounds of nested PCR with primers (Table S4). PCR products of 200-500 bp were gel-excised and purified with the QIAquick gel extraction kit before sequencing. As for how the authors treated the data: Trimmomatic was used to clean the reads, FLASH merged the cleaned reads into complete CDR3 sequences, and MiTCR assigned the sequences to V(D)J germline segments. Clonal diversity was calculated as the inverse Simpson's index using VDJtools. In-frame sequences without a premature stop codon were defined as productive reads. TCRdb handled the public reads itself, with Q25 trimming in fastp and clone calling in MiXCR, and kept productive beta chains. Merged by CDR3 protein, the rows form single entries marked with the most common genes and DNA. TCRdb's processing, not the authors', yielded these V and J calls. The sample contains 100,000 to 120,000 distinct CDR3 sequences, over 75% of them found a single time. 22% of the sample is in the top ten clones.

RNA was extracted from bulk unsorted tissue and checked for quality with a NanoDrop ND-1000 and an Agilent 2100. The donors were newly diagnosed lung cancer patients admitted for thoracic surgery in China from August to November 2014 who had not received prior chemotherapy. The study excluded patients who had received radiotherapy or chemotherapy before or who had another cancer at the same time. Pieces of surgical tissue measuring about 1-2 cm3 were kept in RNAlater solution and stored at -80 degrees C until use. The germline V gene specifies MGHRA as CDR1 and YSYEKL as CDR2. The CDR3, cysteine through phenylalanine, is 15 amino acids long. The CDR3 DNA has 45 bases and is translated from base 1. Comment on this clonotype: No cognate antigen has been identified for it. The junction differs from germline at one of its ends, possibly a read error.

Study-wide conclusions, independent of this receptor: Because peripheral blood was not sequenced, blood TCRbeta repertoires in the lung cancer patients of the study were not examined. Neither the sequencing platform nor unique molecular identifiers are mentioned in the methods. Tumor tissue showed significantly greater TCR diversity (inverse Simpson) than normal lung tissue (approximately 430 vs 150, P = 0.0075, Mann-Whitney U test). In normal lung, the top 100 clones accounted for a significantly larger cumulative share of the repertoire than in tumor tissue. The cohort had only about 15 patients, and the authors noted that larger samples and more detailed clinical data are needed. Significantly higher TCR diversity was found in younger patients, and higher tumor TCR diversity was associated with shorter overall and disease-free survival.

Sequencing input: lung tumor tissue. This receptor was taken from a man aged 65 to 79 with non-small cell lung cancer. The rearranged segments are TRBV4-1 and TRBJ1-5, and perhaps TRBD1 as D gene, on 5 matching bases. The CDR3 reads as follows: CASNQGPRGNQHQHF. At the DNA level, the sequence is TGCGCCAGCAACCAGGGACCCCGTGGCAATCAGCACCAGCATTTT.